The source of this TCR beta chain is a study of T cell responses to AZD1222 COVID-19 vaccine. This CDR3 has 16 residues. J lost 1 base, V lost 2 bases, and 4 bases had no gene match. Germline lookup yields CDR1 SGHDT and CDR2 YYEEEE. Here immunoSEQ multiplex PCR was the method, and the copy in TCRdb shows in-frame clones only, minus some. The table includes about 270,000 clones, almost 95% detected once. The study, taken as a whole, reports: Nearly half of spike-specific TCRs reportedly go after variant regions that carry no mutations. Receipt of two AZD1222 doses was followed by a rise in Spike-specific TCR breadth and depth. Regions 160-218 and 743-854 dominated among vaccine-associated CD4 TCRs spanning spike. Repertoires were sampled only after the peak T cell response.

Worth noting for this clone: The antigen remains undetermined.

The source is an adult who received the AZD1222 COVID-19 vaccine. The genes are TRBV5-6 and TRBJ2-3, with 10 bases matching TRBD1. The sample was peripheral blood, taken 28 days after the second AZD1222 dose. This CDR3 is CASSLGTGAGTDTQYF. DNA for the CDR3: TGTGCCAGCAGCTTAGGGACAGGGGCTGGCACAGATACGCAGTATTTT.